Below, 32 T cell receptor beta chains from the same sample are listed, as sequenced in a study of CD8+ T cells in alopecia areata. Following RNA extraction, reverse transcription yielded cDNA that acted as the sequencing template. Some clones are missing from TCRdb's copy, which holds only in-frame ones; the method was immunoSEQ multiplex PCR. Among approximately 82,000 clones listed, about 53% were seen once. The sequenced sample consisted of NKG2D-high CD8+ T cells sorted from blood. These receptors were taken from a human donor with alopecia areata.

This sequence joins TRBV7-2 and TRBJ2-3; TRBD2 agrees at 7 bases. Trimming removed 2 bases from V and 2 bases from J; junction bases left unmatched: 7. The CDR3 sequence is 16 residues long. Germline V gives CDR1 SGHTA, CDR2 FQGNSA. The CDR3 region has the DNA TGTGCCAGCAGCTTATTTGCGGGGGACCACACAGATACGCAGTATTTT. This encodes CASSLFAGDHTDTQYF.

This clone was counted a few times. The CDR3 region has the DNA TGTGCCAGCAGTCCCCCCGGGGGCCTGGGAGGGGAGACCCAGTACTTC. It is translated as CASSPPGGLGGETQYF. The chain combines TRBV7-6 with TRBJ2-5, with TRBD2 as a possible D gene (7 bases). The V end was cut by 6 bases, the J end by 5 bases, with 22 bases between. This CDR3 spans 16 amino acids. From germline, CDR1 is SGHVS and CDR2 FNYEAQ.

This rearrangement joins TRBV28 to TRBJ1-5; D is uncertain. The V end was cut by 2 bases, the J end by 7 bases, with 12 bases between. The CDR3 consists of 14 residues. CDR1 is MDHEN and CDR2 is SYDVKM in the germline V gene. CDR3: CASSLISEGQPQHF. In DNA form, the CDR3 reads TGTGCCAGCAGTTTAATTTCTGAAGGACAGCCCCAGCATTTT. Supplemented by reference TRBV28 and TRBJ1-5, the full variable domain reads DVKVTQSSRYLVKRTGEKVFLECVQDMDHENMFWYRQDPGLGLRLIYFSYDVKMKEKGDIPEGYSVSREKKERFSLILESASTNQTSMYLCASSLISEGQPQHFGDGTRLSIL.

This chain links TRBV4-3 with TRBJ2-2; TRBD2 matches 10 bases. The V gene's germline CDR1 is LGHNA and CDR2 YSLEER. V dropped 0 bases and J dropped 3; count of bases not matched to a gene: 10. This CDR3 has 19 residues. The CDR3 region is CASSQDLTVLAGDTGELFF. Here the CDR3 DNA reads TGCGCCAGCAGCCAAGATCTAACCGTGCTAGCGGGAGACACCGGGGAGCTGTTTTTT.

This clone showed up just a few times. The gene calls are TRBV7-9 and TRBJ2-7, with D possibly being TRBD1 or TRBD2 (7 bases each). Germline lookup yields CDR1 SEHNR and CDR2 FQNEAQ (reference sequence). This CDR3 is built from 14 residues. Trimming removed 10 bases at V and 6 bases at J, with 22 bases between. The chain's CDR3 is CATAGEGALSEQYF. The CDR3 DNA is TGTGCCACCGCTGGGGAGGGGGCGCTCAGCGAGCAGTACTTC.

V and J are TRBV29-1 and TRBJ1-1; no definite D call. CDR3 length equals 11 residues. The V end was cut by 5 bases, the J end by 2 bases, with 6 bases between. Germline loops: CDR1 SQVTM, CDR2 ANQGSEA. CDR3 coding DNA: TGCAGCGTTCAGGAAAACACTGAAGCTTTCTTT. This sequence encodes CSVQENTEAFF. Drawing the rest from reference TRBV29-1 and TRBJ1-1, the complete variable domain is SAVISQKPSRDICQRGTSLTIQCQVDSQVTMMFWYRQQPGQSLTLIATANQGSEATYESGFVIDKFPISRPNLTFSTLTVSNMSPEDSSIYLCSVQENTEAFFGQGTRLTVV.

This chain uses TRBV29-1 with TRBJ2-1, with D possibly matching TRBD1 (5 bases). V lost 4 bases, J lost 4 bases, and 14 bases lay in between. The length of the CDR3 is 14 residues. Per germline, CDR1 SQVTM and CDR2 ANQGSEA. CDR3 sequence (DNA): TGCAGCGTTGTATCAGGGATCGGGTACAATGAGCAGTTCTTC. This codes for CSVVSGIGYNEQFF.

The chain is built from TRBV4-3 and TRBJ2-1; 10 bases are a match to TRBD1. Germline V gene sequence: CDR1 LGHNA, CDR2 YSLEER. The CDR3 is made up of 14 amino acids. The V gene end was trimmed by 2 bases and the J gene end by 6 bases; junction bases not matched to a gene: 1. The CDR3 DNA follows: TGCGCCAGCAGCCAAAGGACAGGGGGCAATGAGCAGTTCTTC. It specifies CASSQRTGGNEQFF.

Regarding this clone: The sample has other DNA sequences that encode this CDR3 too. This chain connects TRBV29-1 to TRBJ2-7, with D tentatively TRBD2 (5 bases). Trimming took 5 bases from V and 5 from J, leaving 7 bases between them. The CDR3 has 10 amino acids. CDR1 and CDR2 from the germline V gene are SQVTM and ANQGSEA. The CDR3: CSVTGDEQYF. Here the CDR3 DNA reads TGCAGCGTTACCGGGGACGAGCAGTACTTC.

This clone was counted only a few times. The chain is built from TRBV28 and TRBJ1-3; no clear D. Looked up from germline, CDR1 is MDHEN and CDR2 is SYDVKM. V dropped 7 bases and J dropped 0 bases, with 10 bases sitting between them. The length of the CDR3 is 14 residues. The DNA for the CDR3 is TGTGCCAGCAAAGGCGCTTCCTCTGGAAACACCATATATTTT. Amino acids: CASKGASSGNTIYF.

The chain recombines TRBV21-1 with TRBJ2-7; TRBD1 is the table's D call, not checked against the DNA. TRBV21-1 constitutes a pseudogene. This CDR3 contains 14 residues. The CDR3 DNA reads TGTGCCAGCAGCAAAATGGGCCGAAGATACGAGCAGTACTTC. Translating it yields CASSKMGRRYEQYF.

The V and J genes are TRBV27 and TRBJ1-2; D uncertain. Between the trimmed V and J ends, which lost 6 bases and 7 bases, there was a span of 9 bases. Germline CDR1 reads MNHEY; CDR2 reads SMNVEV (reference sequence). The CDR3 contains 11 residues. CDR3 residues: CASRDTSGYTF. CDR3 nucleotides: TGTGCCAGCAGAGATACGAGTGGCTACACCTTC.

In DNA, the CDR3 is TGTGCCAGCAGCTCGGAAAGGGCAAACACTGAAGCTTTCTTT. Translating it yields CASSSERANTEAFF. This chain links TRBV7-9 with TRBJ1-1; D is ambiguous. Germline V CDR1 and CDR2: SEHNR, FQNEAQ (reference sequence). V was shortened by 4 bases and J by 2 bases, with 11 bases between the two germline ends. This CDR3 is built from 14 residues.

The chain is built from TRBV27 and TRBJ2-3; TRBD2 agrees at 9 bases. The germline gives CDR1 MNHEY, CDR2 SMNVEV (reference sequence). The CDR3 runs 16 residues. The V and J ends lost 6 bases and 4 bases, in that order; junction bases with no gene match: 11. In DNA, the CDR3 is TGTGCCAGCAGAGGTTGGCTAGCGGGGTCCTCAGATACGCAGTATTTT. As protein: CASRGWLAGSSDTQYF.

The J gene is TRBJ2-5, the V gene TRBV2; unclear D gene. CDR3 length: 14 amino acids. Germline lookup yields CDR1 SNHLY and CDR2 FYNNEI. Trimming took off 2 bases at V and 0 bases at J, with 7 bases between the two ends. This CDR3 reads CASSEQANQETQYF. The DNA for the CDR3 is TGTGCCAGCAGTGAACAGGCGAACCAAGAGACCCAGTACTTC.

This chain connects TRBV29-1 to TRBJ2-7; D might be TRBD2 (5 bases). This CDR3 has 15 residues. Germline V CDR1 and CDR2: SQVTM, ANQGSEA. V lost 5 bases to trimming and J lost 0 bases, with 17 bases between them. CDR3 in amino acids: CSVPDREGSSYEQYF. Written as DNA, the CDR3 is TGCAGCGTTCCCGACCGGGAAGGGAGCTCCTACGAGCAGTACTTC.

The chain carries TRBV11-2 and TRBJ2-1; TRBD1 matches at 9 bases. Germline CDR1 and CDR2: SGHAT and FQNNGV. This CDR3 has 15 amino acids. Germline trimming cut 1 base from V and 7 bases from J; bases unmatched to any gene: 5. This CDR3 reads CASSLAAGQGNEQFF. For the CDR3, the DNA is TGTGCCAGCAGCTTAGCAGCCGGACAGGGGAATGAGCAGTTCTTC.

This clone was seen more than once but under ten times. DNA of the CDR3: TGTGCCAGCAGCACCTATTCGGAGTTAAGTCAGCCCCAGCATTTT. Translating it yields CASSTYSELSQPQHF. The chain joins TRBV21-1 to TRBJ1-5. TRBV21-1 is tagged as a pseudogene. The CDR3 runs 15 residues.

This chain uses TRBV29-1 with TRBJ2-3; D gene unclear. This CDR3 has 13 amino acids. Trimming took 6 bases from V and 2 from J, leaving 12 bases between them. Germline values: CDR1 SQVTM, CDR2 ANQGSEA. The CDR3: CSVVGTYTDTQYF. The DNA for the CDR3 is TGCAGCGTAGTAGGCACCTACACAGATACGCAGTATTTT.

The rearrangement uses TRBV15 and TRBJ1-1; no clear D gene. The CDR3 sequence is 12 residues long. Trimming took 5 bases from V and 5 from J, leaving 9 bases between them. The germline V gene has CDR1 LNHNV and CDR2 YYDKDF (reference sequence). Here the CDR3 DNA reads TGTGCCACCAGCGAATCGTGGACTGAAGCTTTCTTT. This gives the protein CATSESWTEAFF.

The chain carries TRBV6-6 and TRBJ1-1; D gene ambiguous. V was pared by 8 bases and J by 10 bases, with 20 bases between. The germline gives CDR1 MNHNY, CDR2 SVGAGI (reference sequence). CDR3 length: 13 residues. The CDR3 DNA follows: TGTGCCAGCCTGGTCCCAGGCGTAGTGGGAGCTTTCTTT. Protein sequence: CASLVPGVVGAFF.

The chain recombines TRBV2 with TRBJ2-3; tentatively, D is TRBD2 (6 bases). This CDR3 comprises 14 residues. Germline CDR1 and CDR2: SNHLY and FYNNEI. Trimming took off 10 bases at V and 2 bases at J, with 16 bases between the two ends. CDR3 in amino acids: CATEGGMVTDTQYF. The CDR3 nucleotides read TGTGCCACCGAGGGAGGTATGGTCACAGATACGCAGTATTTT.

V and J are TRBV28 and TRBJ2-7, with D tentatively TRBD2 (7 bases). The CDR3 spans 16 residues. V was shortened by 6 bases and J by 0 bases, with 18 bases between the two germline ends. Germline V gives CDR1 MDHEN, CDR2 SYDVKM. The CDR3 coding sequence is TGTGCCAGCAGCGCACGCGGGGGCCAAACCTCCTACGAGCAGTACTTC. Protein product: CASSARGGQTSYEQYF.

The chain uses TRBV13 and TRBJ2-7; tentative D call: TRBD2 (6 bases). This CDR3 contains 14 residues. Germline values: CDR1 PRHDT, CDR2 FYEKMQ (reference sequence). The V end was cut by 5 bases, the J end by 3 bases, with 14 bases between. CDR3 amino acids: CASSGREAGYEQYF. The CDR3, as DNA: TGTGCCAGCAGCGGCCGGGAAGCGGGCTACGAGCAGTACTTC.

The CDR3 reads CASSDVGVNTEAFF. In DNA, the CDR3 is TGTGCCAGCAGTGATGTGGGGGTGAACACTGAAGCTTTCTTT. The chain links TRBV2 to TRBJ1-1; D may be TRBD1 (5 bases). Germline V gene lookup returns CDR1 SNHLY and CDR2 FYNNEI. Trimming removed 3 bases at V and 0 bases at J, with 8 bases between. The CDR3 sequence is 14 residues long.

The gene calls are TRBV14 and TRBJ2-7; D not certain. Germline CDR1 reads SGHDN; CDR2 reads FVKESK. The CDR3 sequence is 13 residues long. Trimming removed 5 bases from V and 7 bases from J, with 15 bases in between. The CDR3 reads CASSAPGPGEQYF. CDR3 nucleotides: TGTGCCAGCAGCGCCCCGGGCCCTGGTGAGCAGTACTTC.

CDR3 in DNA: TGTGCCAGCAACAGCGGGGGCTACAATGAGCAGTTCTTC. This codes for CASNSGGYNEQFF. The gene calls are TRBV25-1 and TRBJ2-1, with TRBD2 identical over 8 bases. Germline CDR1 is MGHDK and CDR2 is SYGVNS. This CDR3 has 13 amino acids. With V trimmed by 7 bases and J by 3 bases, 2 bases remained unmatched.

The V call is TRBV29-1, the J call TRBJ1-2; D gene ambiguous. Trimming pared 4 bases from V and 3 bases from J, leaving 15 bases between. The CDR3 is 14 amino acids. Germline assignment: CDR1 SQVTM and CDR2 ANQGSEA. For the CDR3, the DNA is TGCAGCGTTGGGACTTCGGCCAGCGACTATGGCTACACCTTC. Its protein product is CSVGTSASDYGYTF.

The V and J genes are TRBV27 and TRBJ2-4; perhaps TRBD2 as D (5 bases). V lost 2 bases, J lost 6 bases, and 11 bases lay in between. The CDR3 totals 14 residues. CDR1 and CDR2 from the germline V gene are MNHEY and SMNVEV (reference sequence). This CDR3 reads CASSLGGPGNIQYF. CDR3 coding DNA: TGTGCCAGCAGTTTAGGAGGTCCGGGAAACATTCAGTACTTC.

This clone occurred a few times. The chain uses TRBV6-5 and TRBJ1-5; D not resolved. Trimming removed 4 bases from V and 3 bases from J, with 7 bases in between. This CDR3 comprises 13 residues. Germline loops: CDR1 MNHEY, CDR2 SVGAGI. The CDR3 DNA follows: TGTGCCAGCAGTTCGCGCTACAATCAGCCCCAGCATTTT. Its translation is CASSSRYNQPQHF.

The rearrangement links TRBV4-1 to TRBJ2-3; the D gene is possibly TRBD1 (6 bases). Germline lookup yields CDR1 MGHRA and CDR2 YSYEKL. The V and J ends lost 3 bases and 9 bases respectively, with 10 bases between them. The CDR3 covers 12 residues. The CDR3 protein is CASSQDSRTQYF. CDR3 coding DNA: TGCGCCAGCAGCCAGGACAGCCGGACGCAGTATTTT.

The rearrangement joins TRBV30 to TRBJ2-7, with 7 bases that match TRBD1. With 2 bases clipped from V and 2 bases from J, the junction kept 3 bases outside the gene matches. Per germline, CDR1 GTSNPN and CDR2 SVGIG (reference sequence). The CDR3 length is 13 residues. The CDR3 coding sequence is TGTGCCTGGAGTTGGCAGGGGGCCTACGAGCAGTACTTC. Translated, it gives CAWSWQGAYEQYF.